This TCR beta chain is drawn from a study of blood T cell repertoires in COVID-19 (dated by TCRdb to the early 2020s). In the study overall: Samples covering the acute and convalescent phases of COVID-19 were provided by collaborators in the United States, Italy and Spain. Samples were obtained from the ongoing ImmuneRACE study (first 160 participants) and from about 1,300 subjects provided by 6 global collaborators. The sample metadata nearly always contained a de-identified subject ID, COVID-19 status, age in years and sex. HLA class I and class II types, where available, came from metadata supplied by the sample provider rather than from assay-based typing. Deeply sampled blood TCRbeta repertoires from subjects exposed to, actively infected with, or recovered from COVID-19 were included in the dataset. The prospective study material was composed of cDNA or gDNA derived from T cells, B-cell-depleted T cells, or PBMCs. The repertoires were released in a freely available public database meant as a resource for research on the immune response to SARS-CoV-2. The paper as a whole reports these results and caveats: The quantity of clinical and demographic metadata differed by source and by participant and was supplied without curation.

The germline V gene encodes CDR1 SEHNR and CDR2 FQNEAQ (reference sequence). The CDR3 holds 13 amino acids from the cysteine to the phenylalanine. Only the CDR3 DNA is retained, 39 bases long and in frame from the first base. V is clipped by 6 bases and J by 2 bases, and the sequence between their germline boundaries is 10 bases long. The immunoSEQ Assay, a bias-controlled multiplex PCR, was used to amplify TCRbeta CDR3 regions from genomic DNA. The authors processed their data as follows. The number of nucleated cells in each sample was estimated by amplification of reference gene primers within the assay. Sequence reads were collapsed and filtered to measure the absolute abundance of every unique TCRbeta CDR3 rearrangement. For each sample, productive Simpson clonality was calculated by taking the square root of Simpson's diversity index across productive rearrangements. The source is immuneACCESS, and TCRdb retained only in-frame sequences with V and J called. Part of the clones is not carried over; for the studies checked, unresolved V genes explain less than half of this, and the remainder is unexplained. V and J calls and clone size are as listed in that table; D and trimming were resolved from the DNA. The sample has 250,000 to 400,000 clones on record, around 90% of them singletons. The ten largest make up less than 3.5% of the sample.

In Seattle, one collaborating source enrolled patients while the infection was active and tracked those patients longitudinally over the course of disease. Whole blood was collected in K2EDTA tubes by collaborating institutions according to the institutions' own protocols. For TCRbeta analysis, collaborators shipped samples as frozen whole blood, isolated PBMCs, or DNA extracted from either of those sample types. A note on this clone: Its specific antigen is unknown. Per-nucleotide qualities are absent, and no much larger clonotype sits a single base away.

The rearrangement joined TRBV7-9 to TRBJ2-5; the D gene is possibly TRBD1, with 6 bases matching. The sample comprised peripheral blood. The TCR comes from a woman under 40 with COVID-19, enrolled during active disease. The DNA reads as follows: TGTGCCAGCAGAACGAGGGGGCAAGAGACCCAGTACTTC. This yields the protein CASRTRGQETQYF.